This section outlines one TCR beta chain sequence together with its context. How the authors handled the data: Amplifying reference gene primers gave estimates of nucleated cell counts. Sequencing was performed with immunoSEQ multiplex PCR; in TCRdb, only in-frame clones are kept and a portion is missing. The V and J calls and clone size are taken from that table; D and trimming were inferred from the DNA. This table holds about 62,000 clones, 65% to 80% found once. The data are from a study of blood T cell repertoires in COVID-19. Study in general: Researchers got acute and convalescent COVID-19 samples from the United States, Italy and Spain. PBMCs, B-cell-depleted T cells, or T cells provided the cDNA or gDNA that made up the material.

Germline V gene data show CDR1 as SNHLY and CDR2 as FYNNEI. V was shortened by 3 bases and J by 1 base, with 22 bases between the two germline ends. The CDR3 covers 19 residues. The rearrangement links TRBV2 to TRBJ1-5; D is ambiguous. The origin of this receptor is a woman older than 75 with active or convalescent COVID-19. The sequenced material came from peripheral blood. The CDR3 here is CASSDRPIAGIGSNQPQHF. The CDR3 coding sequence is TGTGCCAGCAGTGACCGCCCGATTGCGGGCATTGGCAGCAATCAGCCCCAGCATTTT.